What follows is one T cell receptor beta chain and its context. Its target is not known. TCRdb's copy holds only in-frame clones and misses some; the assay was immunoSEQ multiplex PCR. Of about 67,000 clones in the sample, roughly 80% were seen once. This sample was included in a study of PD-1 blockade in mismatch repair-deficient tumors. Study-level information: Enrolled about 2013-2017, patients had progressing, pretreated mismatch repair-deficient cancers of approximately 13 types.

Germline assignment: CDR1 SNHLY and CDR2 FYNNEI. The V segment lost 6 bases and the J segment 5 bases; nucleotides outside the gene matches: 9. The CDR3 consists of 15 residues. Study-wide results and caveats: After pembrolizumab, tumor-resident clones rose rapidly, then generally contracted before radiologic responses.

All patients were mismatch repair deficient, assessed by either PCR or immunohistochemistry. The TCR-sequenced patients were a few responders to pembrolizumab. The sequencing here drew on peripheral blood, taken 2 weeks after starting pembrolizumab. The chain couples TRBV2 to TRBJ2-1; 8 bases agree with TRBD2. The origin of this receptor is an adult with mismatch repair-deficient cancer. CDR3 amino acids: CASRLSGVPNNEQFF. CDR3 nucleotides: TGTGCCAGCAGGCTTAGCGGGGTTCCAAACAATGAGCAGTTCTTC.